This T cell receptor beta chain was profiled in a study of T cells in Graves' hyperthyroidism and ophthalmopathy. It was RNA transcripts that yielded the amplified TCR beta CDR3 regions. The HTBI primer set was used in a first-round RT-PCR of the TCR CDR3. TCRdb called the multiplex PCR reads again in MiXCR, with one record for every CDR3 protein. The repertoire consists of a few hundred thousand distinct CDR3 sequences, with over 15% occurring once and the leading ten covering around 4%. The sample holds many counts of this clonotype. Its cognate antigen is unknown. Hyperthyroidism of Graves' type that showed no ophthalmopathy progression within 18 months was stable. Uncontrolled infection, other autoimmune disease, pregnancy or lactation led to exclusion. General observations from the study: The majority of expanded thyroid clonotypes above 0.001 also appeared in blood. In the analysis, a 13 V-J model separated ophthalmopathy from stable hyperthyroidism.

The clonotype originates from a woman younger than 30 with Graves' hyperthyroidism. The material sequenced was blood.

CDR3 nucleotide sequence: TGTGCCAGCAGTTCGGGACAGTGGCAGCCCCAGCATTTT. Its protein product is CASSSGQWQPQHF. This chain links TRBV6-5 with TRBJ1-5; 7 bases align to TRBD1. Germline V lookup: CDR1 MNHEY, CDR2 SVGAGI. The CDR3 totals 13 residues. With 4 bases clipped from V and 7 bases from J, the junction kept 4 bases outside the gene matches.